These 27 T cell receptor beta chains were all obtained from the same sample, sequenced in a study of blood T cell repertoires in COVID-19. TCRdb's copy holds only in-frame clones and misses some; the assay was immunoSEQ multiplex PCR. The data show some 63,000 clones, around 79% seen once. Sequencing used peripheral blood. These receptors came from a human donor in a cohort sampled during active COVID-19.

The chain has TRBV5-1 and TRBJ2-1, with 10 nucleotides matching TRBD2. The CDR3 consists of 14 residues. Trimming cost V 7 bases and J 6 bases; bases outside gene matches: 7. CDR1 is SGHRS, CDR2 YFSETQ, per germline. The CDR3 here is CASSRAGGGNEQFF. CDR3 nucleotide sequence: TGCGCCAGCTCTAGAGCGGGAGGGGGCAATGAGCAGTTCTTC.

V and J are TRBV5-4 and TRBJ2-5; 7 bases agree with TRBD1. This CDR3 comprises 13 residues. The trim removed 3 bases at V and 1 base at J, leaving 0 bases unmatched. Germline values: CDR1 SGHNT, CDR2 YYREEE (reference sequence). CDR3 region: CASSWTGQETQYF. CDR3 bases: TGTGCCAGCAGCTGGACAGGCCAAGAGACCCAGTACTTC.

This clone was picked up a small number of times. J is TRBJ2-2 and V is TRBV11-3, with D tentatively TRBD2 (6 bases). The CDR3 consists of 16 residues. Per the germline V gene, CDR1 is SGHNT and CDR2 is YENEEA. The V end lost 5 bases, the J end lost 2 bases, and 15 bases lay between the germline ends. In DNA, the CDR3 is TGTGCCAGCAGCGGAGAGGGGACTCTTAACACCGGGGAGCTGTTTTTT. Translating gives CASSGEGTLNTGELFF.

The rearrangement joins TRBV30 to TRBJ2-7; TRBD2 agrees at 7 bases. Germline values: CDR1 GTSNPN, CDR2 SVGIG (reference sequence). The CDR3 is made up of 14 amino acids. The trim removed 3 bases at V and 6 bases at J, leaving 11 bases unmatched. In DNA form, the CDR3 reads TGTGCCTGGAGAAACGGGGTGGGGAGGGGCGAGCAGTACTTC. It encodes CAWRNGVGRGEQYF.

J is TRBJ2-3 and V is TRBV5-4; D may be TRBD2 (6 bases). The germline V gene encodes CDR1 SGHNT and CDR2 YYREEE (reference sequence). The V and J ends lost 4 bases and 3 bases respectively, with 15 bases between them. The CDR3 loop spans 15 amino acids. CDR3 sequence (DNA): TGTGCCAGCAGCAAACAGCGACTAGTAACAGATACGCAGTATTTT. It is translated as CASSKQRLVTDTQYF.

The rearrangement links TRBV7-3 to TRBJ2-2, with a tentative D call TRBD2 (6 bases). The CDR3 has 13 amino acids. Germline values: CDR1 SGHTA, CDR2 FQGTGA. Trimming pared 0 bases from V and 7 bases from J, leaving 6 bases between. CDR3 region: CASSLTSGGELFF. CDR3 sequence (DNA): TGTGCCAGCAGCTTAACTAGCGGCGGGGAGCTGTTTTTT.

In this sample, this clone turned up once. The rearrangement joins TRBV2 to TRBJ1-2, with TRBD1 matching over 7 bases. This CDR3 has 12 amino acids. J lost 8 bases, V lost 8 bases, and 8 bases had no gene match. In germline, CDR1 is SNHLY, CDR2 FYNNEI. CDR3: CASCKDRAGYTF. CDR3 nucleotides: TGTGCCAGCTGTAAAGACAGGGCCGGCTACACCTTC. The whole variable domain, filled in from reference TRBV2 and TRBJ1-2, reads EPEVTQTPSHQVTQMGQEVILRCVPISNHLYFYWYRQILGQKVEFLVSFYNNEISEKSEIFDDQFSVERPDGSNFTLKIRSTKLEDSAMYFCASCKDRAGYTFGSGTRLTVV.

The CDR3 reads CASSPDGRTHNGYTF. In DNA form, the CDR3 reads TGTGCCAGCAGCCCCGACGGGCGGACACATAACGGCTACACCTTC. The V gene is TRBV7-2, the J gene TRBJ1-2, with D tentatively TRBD1 (5 bases). Germline V gives CDR1 SGHTA, CDR2 FQGNSA. V was pared by 5 bases and J by 8 bases, with 21 bases between. CDR3 length equals 15 residues.

This chain uses TRBV7-9 with TRBJ2-7; 7 bases line up with TRBD1. Germline V CDR1 and CDR2: SEHNR, FQNEAQ (reference sequence). J was trimmed by 5 bases and V by 4 bases; bases with no gene match: 11. CDR3 length: 15 amino acids. The CDR3 bases are TGTGCCAGCAGCTCCAACAGGGGAATCAGTGACGAGCAGTACTTC. Amino acid sequence: CASSSNRGISDEQYF.

The chain combines TRBV7-2 with TRBJ2-1; maybe TRBD2 (6 bases). The CDR3 runs to 14 residues. Germline V gene sequence: CDR1 SGHTA, CDR2 FQGNSA. V was clipped by 8 bases and J by 9 bases, with 20 bases between them. The chain's CDR3 is CASGRTRTQGEQFF. The DNA for the CDR3 is TGTGCCAGCGGGAGGACCAGGACTCAAGGTGAGCAGTTCTTC.

This clone has only a few counts. The gene calls are TRBV4-3 and TRBJ2-3; D is ambiguous. CDR1 is LGHNA and CDR2 is YSLEER in the germline V gene. The ends were cut back, 2 bases at V and 4 bases at J, with 10 bases in the middle. The CDR3 is 14 residues long. The CDR3 is CASSQPWRSDTQYF. For the CDR3, the DNA is TGCGCCAGCAGCCAACCCTGGAGATCAGATACGCAGTATTTT.

V and J are TRBV7-2 and TRBJ1-1, with 8 bases that match TRBD1. The CDR3 is 16 residues long. The germline CDR1 and CDR2 sequences are SGHTA and FQGNSA. Germline trimming cut 5 bases from V and 1 base from J; bases unmatched to any gene: 9. The CDR3 DNA is TGTGCCAGCAGCCCCGGGACAGGTGGGGGGAACACTGAAGCTTTCTTT. Protein: CASSPGTGGGNTEAFF.

The rearrangement links TRBV12-3 or TRBV12-4 to TRBJ2-5, with D perhaps TRBD1 (5 bases). V was cut by 6 bases and J by 2 bases, with 10 bases left in between. CDR3 length: 13 amino acids. The CDR3 here is CASSDSKQETQYF. DNA for the CDR3: TGTGCCAGCAGCGACAGTAAGCAAGAGACCCAGTACTTC.

The J gene is TRBJ2-3, the V gene TRBV18; D is ambiguous. Germline V CDR1 and CDR2: KGHSH, LQKENI. The CDR3 runs to 15 residues. The V end was cut by 2 bases, the J end by 0 bases, with 9 bases between. The CDR3 loop is CASSPRQTSTDTQYF. The CDR3 nucleotides read TGTGCCAGCTCACCAAGGCAGACTAGCACAGATACGCAGTATTTT.

The gene calls are TRBV6-1 and TRBJ1-2; the D gene is possibly TRBD1 (6 bases). The V and J ends lost 0 bases and 8 bases respectively, with 22 bases between them. The CDR3 runs 17 residues. The germline V gene encodes CDR1 MNHNS and CDR2 SASEGT. The chain's CDR3 is CASSEAYGGQGPRGYTF. The DNA for the CDR3 is TGTGCCAGCAGTGAAGCATACGGTGGGCAGGGGCCACGGGGCTACACCTTC.

The chain employs TRBV7-3 and TRBJ2-5; TRBD1 matches 9 bases. Germline CDR1 and CDR2: SGHTA and FQGTGA. This CDR3 has 14 amino acids. Trimming cost V 5 bases and J 4 bases; bases outside gene matches: 5. The CDR3 is CASSKTGGLETQYF. DNA of the CDR3: TGTGCCAGCAGCAAAACAGGGGGCTTAGAGACCCAGTACTTC.

The J gene is TRBJ2-1, the V gene TRBV9, with 9 bases matching TRBD2. V shed 4 bases, J shed 1 base, and the junction held 9 bases outside the gene matches. Germline CDR1 is SGDLS and CDR2 is YYNGEE. The CDR3 contains 17 residues. As DNA, the CDR3 is TGTGCCAGCAGCACCCTAGCGGGGAGAGGGTCCTACAATGAGCAGTTCTTC. Its protein product is CASSTLAGRGSYNEQFF.

V is TRBV19 and J is TRBJ2-7, with 9 nucleotides matching TRBD1. J was trimmed by 4 bases and V by 5 bases; bases with no gene match: 6. Germline V lookup: CDR1 LNHDA, CDR2 SQIVND (reference sequence). The CDR3 has 14 amino acids. The CDR3 protein is CASSVQGARYEQYF. For the CDR3, the DNA is TGTGCCAGTAGTGTACAGGGGGCGCGATACGAGCAGTACTTC.

This clone occurred a few times. V is TRBV3-1 (or the pseudogene TRBV3-2) and J is TRBJ2-1; 7 positions agree with TRBD2. CDR3 size: 16 residues. Trimming at V came to 5 bases and at J to 1 base, leaving 8 bases not matched to a gene. Per germline, CDR1 LGHDT and CDR2 YNNKEL (reference sequence). The CDR3 DNA is TGTGCCAGCAGCTCCGCTAGCGGACTTTCCTACAATGAGCAGTTCTTC. Its protein product is CASSSASGLSYNEQFF.

This clone was observed a handful of times. V usage is TRBV4-1 and J usage is TRBJ2-3; possible D gene TRBD2, 5 bases. From germline, CDR1 is MGHRA and CDR2 YSYEKL. The CDR3 covers 13 residues. Trimming stripped 0 bases from V and 10 bases from J, with 11 bases between. The CDR3 DNA reads TGCGCCAGCAGCCAAGAGGAGACTAAAGCGCAGTATTTT. Amino acids: CASSQEETKAQYF.

The sample holds one count of this clone. This rearrangement joins TRBV3-1 (or the pseudogene TRBV3-2) to TRBJ1-6, with D perhaps TRBD1 (6 bases). V gave up 3 bases and J gave up 3 bases, with 12 bases separating them. Germline V CDR1 and CDR2: LGHDT, YNNKEL (reference sequence). This CDR3 has 16 amino acids. The CDR3 protein is CASSHDSGDYNSPLHF. CDR3 nucleotides: TGTGCCAGCAGCCACGACTCAGGGGACTATAATTCACCCCTCCACTTT.

CDR3 in amino acids: CASSQDRSYEQYF. DNA for the CDR3: TGCGCCAGCAGCCAGGACAGGTCCTACGAGCAGTACTTC. The chain couples TRBV4-3 to TRBJ2-7; the match to TRBD1 covers 7 bases. J gave up 1 base and V 3 bases, and 0 bases lay outside the gene matches. CDR1 LGHNA and CDR2 YSLEER come from the germline V gene. This CDR3 comprises 13 residues.

V and J are TRBV27 and TRBJ2-6, with D hard to call. Trimming removed 5 bases at V and 0 bases at J, with 8 bases between. Germline V gives CDR1 MNHEY, CDR2 SMNVEV (reference sequence). CDR3 length equals 15 residues. This chain's CDR3 is CASSPLPSGANVLTF. The CDR3 DNA reads TGTGCCAGCAGTCCCCTCCCCTCTGGGGCCAACGTCCTGACTTTC.

The chain carries TRBV18 and TRBJ2-3; D is possibly TRBD2 (5 bases). The CDR3 runs to 15 residues. Germline V gives CDR1 KGHSH, CDR2 LQKENI. V was shortened by 3 bases and J by 3 bases, with 13 bases between the two germline ends. The CDR3 loop reads CASSPRVANTDTQYF. The CDR3 DNA sequence: TGTGCCAGCTCACCTCGGGTAGCGAATACAGATACGCAGTATTTT. The whole variable domain, remainder taken from reference TRBV18 and TRBJ2-3, is NAGVMQNPRHLVRRRGQEARLRCSPMKGHSHVYWYRQLPEEGLKFMVYLQKENIIDESGMPKERFSAEFPKEGPSILRIQQVVRGDSAAYFCASSPRVANTDTQYFGPGTRLTVL.

The chain employs TRBV18 and TRBJ1-3; perhaps TRBD1 as D (6 bases). There are 14 residues in the CDR3. Germline CDR1 reads KGHSH; CDR2 reads LQKENI. V lost 8 bases, J lost 0 bases, and 11 bases lay in between. The CDR3: CASEDSRSGNTIYF. CDR3 DNA: TGTGCCAGCGAGGACAGTCGCTCTGGAAACACCATATATTTT.

V usage is TRBV7-2 and J usage is TRBJ2-1; TRBD2 might be the D (6 bases). V was shortened by 3 bases and J by 9 bases, with 18 bases between the two germline ends. Germline V gives CDR1 SGHTA, CDR2 FQGNSA. This CDR3 is 15 amino acids long. The CDR3 protein is CASSLSGRSLIEQFF. The CDR3 nucleotides read TGTGCCAGCAGCTTGTCGGGGAGGAGCCTCATTGAGCAGTTCTTC.

CDR3 region: CASSSHRGGYNEQFF. DNA of the CDR3: TGTGCCAGCAGCTCCCACAGGGGCGGGTACAATGAGCAGTTCTTC. The chain carries TRBV7-3 and TRBJ2-1; the match to TRBD1 covers 7 bases. V lost 4 bases and J lost 4; bases outside the gene matches: 7. The CDR3 consists of 15 residues. The germline V gene has CDR1 SGHTA and CDR2 FQGTGA.